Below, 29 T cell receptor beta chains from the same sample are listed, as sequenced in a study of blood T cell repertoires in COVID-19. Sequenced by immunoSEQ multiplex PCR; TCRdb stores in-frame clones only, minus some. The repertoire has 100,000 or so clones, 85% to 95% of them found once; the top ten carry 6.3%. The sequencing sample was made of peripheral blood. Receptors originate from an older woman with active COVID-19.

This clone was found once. The CDR3 sequence is CASSLSGGVNTEAFF. The CDR3 DNA reads as TGTGCCAGCAGCTTATCGGGGGGAGTGAACACTGAAGCTTTCTTT. The gene calls are TRBV11-2 and TRBJ1-1, with D tentatively TRBD1 (5 bases). The CDR3 totals 15 residues. With 2 bases removed from V and 0 bases from J, the gap between germline ends came to 10 bases. Germline CDR1 is SGHAT and CDR2 is FQNNGV.

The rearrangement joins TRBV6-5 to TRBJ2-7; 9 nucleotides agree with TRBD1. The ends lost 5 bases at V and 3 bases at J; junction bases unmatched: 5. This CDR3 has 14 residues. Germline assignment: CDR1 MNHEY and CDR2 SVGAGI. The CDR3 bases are TGTGCCAGCAGTCGACAGGGGGTTTTCTACGAGCAGTACTTC. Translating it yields CASSRQGVFYEQYF.

The CDR3 region has the DNA TGTGCCAGCAGTTTACCGACTAGCGGGATTTTCTCAGATACGCAGTATTTT. This sequence encodes CASSLPTSGIFSDTQYF. The chain couples TRBV27 to TRBJ2-3; 11 positions match TRBD2. V lost 2 bases, J lost 4 bases, and 8 bases stayed unmatched. Germline lookup yields CDR1 MNHEY and CDR2 SMNVEV (reference sequence). The CDR3 consists of 17 residues.

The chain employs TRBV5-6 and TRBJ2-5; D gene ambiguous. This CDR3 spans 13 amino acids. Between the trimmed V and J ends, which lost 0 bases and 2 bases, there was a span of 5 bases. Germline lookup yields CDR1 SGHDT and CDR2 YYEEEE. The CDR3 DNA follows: TGTGCCAGCAGCTTGGATAGACAAGAGACCCAGTACTTC. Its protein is CASSLDRQETQYF.

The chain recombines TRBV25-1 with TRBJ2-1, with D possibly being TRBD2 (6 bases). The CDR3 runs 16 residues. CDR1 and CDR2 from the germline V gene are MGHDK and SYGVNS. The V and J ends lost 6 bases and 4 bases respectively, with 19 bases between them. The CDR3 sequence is CASRGDTGVGYNEQFF. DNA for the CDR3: TGTGCCAGCAGGGGCGACACGGGGGTTGGGTACAATGAGCAGTTCTTC.

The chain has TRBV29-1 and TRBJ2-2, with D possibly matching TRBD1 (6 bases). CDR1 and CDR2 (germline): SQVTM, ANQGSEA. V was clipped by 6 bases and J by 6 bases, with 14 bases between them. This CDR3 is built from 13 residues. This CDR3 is CSVAPQGSGELFF. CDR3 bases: TGCAGCGTAGCCCCACAGGGATCCGGGGAGCTGTTTTTT.

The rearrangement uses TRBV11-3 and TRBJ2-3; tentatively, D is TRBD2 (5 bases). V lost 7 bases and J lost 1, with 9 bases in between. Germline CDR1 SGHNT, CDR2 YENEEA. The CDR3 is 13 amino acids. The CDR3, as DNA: TGTGCCAGCACCCTTAGCGGCACAGATACGCAGTATTTT. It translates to CASTLSGTDTQYF.

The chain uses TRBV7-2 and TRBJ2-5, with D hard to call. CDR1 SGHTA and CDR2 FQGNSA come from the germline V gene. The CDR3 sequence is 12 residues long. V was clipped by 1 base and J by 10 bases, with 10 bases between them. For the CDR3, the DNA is TGTGCCAGCAGCTTAGTGGGCTACCACCAGTACTTC. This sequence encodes CASSLVGYHQYF.

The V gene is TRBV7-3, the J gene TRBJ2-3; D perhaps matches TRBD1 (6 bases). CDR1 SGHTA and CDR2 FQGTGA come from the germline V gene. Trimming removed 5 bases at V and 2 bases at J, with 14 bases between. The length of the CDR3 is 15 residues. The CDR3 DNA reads TGTGCCAGCAGCCCATCCGGGACAATCACAGATACGCAGTATTTT. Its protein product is CASSPSGTITDTQYF.

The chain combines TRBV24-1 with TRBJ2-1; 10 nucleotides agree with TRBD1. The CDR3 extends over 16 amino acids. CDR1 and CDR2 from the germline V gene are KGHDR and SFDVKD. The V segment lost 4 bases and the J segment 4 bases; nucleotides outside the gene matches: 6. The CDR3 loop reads CATSEPTGGAYNEQFF. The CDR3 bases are TGTGCCACCAGTGAGCCGACAGGGGGCGCTTACAATGAGCAGTTCTTC.

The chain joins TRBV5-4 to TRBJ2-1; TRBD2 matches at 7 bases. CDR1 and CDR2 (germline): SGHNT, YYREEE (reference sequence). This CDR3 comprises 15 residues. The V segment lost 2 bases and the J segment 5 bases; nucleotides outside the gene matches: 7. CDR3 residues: CASSLQTAGHNEQFF. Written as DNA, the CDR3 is TGTGCCAGCAGCTTACAGACAGCGGGACACAATGAGCAGTTCTTC.

The CDR3 region has the DNA TGTGCCAGCAGCACGCAAGCCGGGACAGGGGGGAACACTGAAGCTTTCTTT. Translating gives CASSTQAGTGGNTEAFF. V usage is TRBV21-1 and J usage is TRBJ1-1; TRBD1 reflects the table's D call only, with no check against the DNA. TRBV21-1 is tagged as a pseudogene. This CDR3 has 17 residues.

CDR3 protein: CASSETRYTEAFF. The CDR3 bases are TGCGCCAGCAGCGAGACACGGTACACTGAAGCTTTCTTT. V gene TRBV4-1 combines with J gene TRBJ1-1, with D uncertain. In germline, CDR1 is MGHRA, CDR2 YSYEKL. The CDR3 runs 13 residues. V was cut by 5 bases and J by 3 bases, with 10 bases left in between.

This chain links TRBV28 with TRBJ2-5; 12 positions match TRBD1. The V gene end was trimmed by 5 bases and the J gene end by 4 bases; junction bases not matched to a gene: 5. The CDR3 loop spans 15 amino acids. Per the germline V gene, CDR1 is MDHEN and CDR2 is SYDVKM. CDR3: CASSDGDRGPETQYF. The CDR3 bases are TGTGCCAGCAGTGATGGGGACAGGGGGCCAGAGACCCAGTACTTC.

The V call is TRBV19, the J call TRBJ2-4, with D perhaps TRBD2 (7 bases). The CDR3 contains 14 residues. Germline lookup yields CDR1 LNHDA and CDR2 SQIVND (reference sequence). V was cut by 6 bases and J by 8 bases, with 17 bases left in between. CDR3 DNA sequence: TGTGCCAGTAGGGCCCTGGGGGGGCCGGACATTCAGTACTTC. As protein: CASRALGGPDIQYF.

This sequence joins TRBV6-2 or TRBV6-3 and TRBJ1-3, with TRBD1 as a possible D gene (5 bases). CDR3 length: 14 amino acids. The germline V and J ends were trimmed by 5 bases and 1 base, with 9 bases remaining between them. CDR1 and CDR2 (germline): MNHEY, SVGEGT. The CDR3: CASSGTASGNTIYF. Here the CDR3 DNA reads TGTGCCAGCAGTGGGACTGCGTCTGGAAACACCATATATTTT.

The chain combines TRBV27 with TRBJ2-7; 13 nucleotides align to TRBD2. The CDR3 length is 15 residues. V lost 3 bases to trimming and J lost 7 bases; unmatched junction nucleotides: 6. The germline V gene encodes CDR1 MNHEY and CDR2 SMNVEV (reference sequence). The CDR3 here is CASSFGTSGIREQYF. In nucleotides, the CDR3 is TGTGCCAGCAGTTTCGGGACTAGCGGGATTCGGGAGCAGTACTTC.

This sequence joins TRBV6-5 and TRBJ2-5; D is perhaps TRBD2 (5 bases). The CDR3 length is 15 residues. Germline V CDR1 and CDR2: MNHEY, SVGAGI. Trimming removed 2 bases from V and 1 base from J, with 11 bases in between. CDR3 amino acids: CASSYATKAQETQYF. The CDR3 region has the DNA TGTGCCAGCAGTTACGCGACTAAGGCCCAAGAGACCCAGTACTTC.

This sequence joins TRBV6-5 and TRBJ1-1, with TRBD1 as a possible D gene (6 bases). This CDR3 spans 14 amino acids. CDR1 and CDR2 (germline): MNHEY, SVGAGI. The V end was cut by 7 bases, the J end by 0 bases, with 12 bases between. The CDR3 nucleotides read TGTGCCAGCACCACTGGACAGCTGAACACTGAAGCTTTCTTT. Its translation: CASTTGQLNTEAFF.

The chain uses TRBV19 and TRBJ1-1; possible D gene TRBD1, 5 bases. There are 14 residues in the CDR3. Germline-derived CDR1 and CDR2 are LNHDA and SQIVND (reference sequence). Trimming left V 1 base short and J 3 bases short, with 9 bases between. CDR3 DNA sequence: TGTGCCAGTAGTATAGTGGGGGGGGACACTGAAGCTTTCTTT. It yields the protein CASSIVGGDTEAFF.

The CDR3 loop is CASSLASRENTEAFF. CDR3 DNA sequence: TGTGCCAGCAGCTTAGCGTCGCGTGAGAACACTGAAGCTTTCTTT. The rearrangement links TRBV7-2 to TRBJ1-1; D gene unclear. The V gene's germline CDR1 is SGHTA and CDR2 FQGNSA. The CDR3 covers 15 residues. V was trimmed by 0 bases and J by 1 base, leaving 9 bases between them. The entire variable domain, with the rest obtained from reference TRBV7-2 and TRBJ1-1, is as follows: GAGVSQSPSNKVTEKGKDVELRCDPISGHTALYWYRQSLGQGLEFLIYFQGNSAPDKSGLPSDRFSAERTGGSVSTLTIQRTQQEDSAVYLCASSLASRENTEAFFGQGTRLTVV.

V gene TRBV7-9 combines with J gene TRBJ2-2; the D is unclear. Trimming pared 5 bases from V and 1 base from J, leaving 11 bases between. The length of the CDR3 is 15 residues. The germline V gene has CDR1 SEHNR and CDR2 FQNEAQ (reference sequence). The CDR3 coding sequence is TGTGCCAGCAGCCTAACCTCGGGGAACACCGGGGAGCTGTTTTTT. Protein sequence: CASSLTSGNTGELFF.

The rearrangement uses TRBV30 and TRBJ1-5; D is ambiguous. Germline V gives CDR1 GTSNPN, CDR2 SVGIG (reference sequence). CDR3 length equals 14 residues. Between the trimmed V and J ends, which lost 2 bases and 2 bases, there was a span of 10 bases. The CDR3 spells CAWSLPGGNQPQHF. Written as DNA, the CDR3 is TGTGCCTGGAGTCTACCGGGTGGCAATCAGCCCCAGCATTTT.

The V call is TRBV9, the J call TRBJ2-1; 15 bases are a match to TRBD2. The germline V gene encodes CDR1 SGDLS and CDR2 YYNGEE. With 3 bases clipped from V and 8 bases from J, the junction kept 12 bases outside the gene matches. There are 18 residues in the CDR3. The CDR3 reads CASSDPSGLAGGPDEQFF. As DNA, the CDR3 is TGTGCCAGCAGCGATCCCAGCGGACTAGCGGGAGGGCCGGATGAGCAGTTCTTC.

The CDR3 loop reads CASSSGTRSEQFF. The CDR3 DNA reads as TGCGCCAGCAGCTCCGGCACTAGGAGTGAGCAGTTCTTC. The V call is TRBV5-1, the J call TRBJ2-1; perhaps TRBD2 as D (5 bases). V was trimmed by 3 bases and J by 9 bases, leaving 13 bases between them. The CDR3 is 13 amino acids. CDR1 and CDR2 (germline): SGHRS, YFSETQ.

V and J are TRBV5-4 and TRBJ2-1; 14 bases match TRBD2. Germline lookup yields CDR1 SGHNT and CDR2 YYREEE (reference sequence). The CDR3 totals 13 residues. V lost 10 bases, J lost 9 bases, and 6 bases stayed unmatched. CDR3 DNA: TGTGCCGTAGGACTAGCGGGGGGTATTGAGCAGTTCTTC. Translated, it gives CAVGLAGGIEQFF.

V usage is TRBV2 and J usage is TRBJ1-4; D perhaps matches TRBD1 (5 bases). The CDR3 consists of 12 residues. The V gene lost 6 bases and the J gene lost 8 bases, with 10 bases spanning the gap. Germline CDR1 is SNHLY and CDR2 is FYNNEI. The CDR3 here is CASRVAGEKLFF. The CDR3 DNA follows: TGTGCCAGCAGAGTGGCAGGGGAAAAACTGTTTTTT.

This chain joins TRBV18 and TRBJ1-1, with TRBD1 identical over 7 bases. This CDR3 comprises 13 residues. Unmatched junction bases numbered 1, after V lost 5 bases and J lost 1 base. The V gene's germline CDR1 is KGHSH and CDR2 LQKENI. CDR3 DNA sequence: TGTGCCAGCTCAGGACAGGAGAACACTGAAGCTTTCTTT. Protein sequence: CASSGQENTEAFF.

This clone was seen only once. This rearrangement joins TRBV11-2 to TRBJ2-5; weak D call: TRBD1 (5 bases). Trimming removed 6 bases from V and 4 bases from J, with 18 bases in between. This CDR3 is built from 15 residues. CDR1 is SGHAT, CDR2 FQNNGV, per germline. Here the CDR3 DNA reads TGTGCCAGCAGAATTAACGTTGGGCAGGGAGAGACCCAGTACTTC. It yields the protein CASRINVGQGETQYF.